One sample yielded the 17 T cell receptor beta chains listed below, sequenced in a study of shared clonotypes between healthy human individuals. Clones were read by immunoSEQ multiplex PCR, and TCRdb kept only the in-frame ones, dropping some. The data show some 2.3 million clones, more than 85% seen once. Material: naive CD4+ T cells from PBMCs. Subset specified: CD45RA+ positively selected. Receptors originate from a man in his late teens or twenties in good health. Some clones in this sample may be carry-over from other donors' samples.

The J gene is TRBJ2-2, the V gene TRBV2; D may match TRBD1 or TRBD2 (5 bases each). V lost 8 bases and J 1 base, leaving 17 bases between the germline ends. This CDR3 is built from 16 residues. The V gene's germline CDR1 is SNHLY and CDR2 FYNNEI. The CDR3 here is CASHDNGAGNTGELFF. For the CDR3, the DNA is TGTGCCAGCCACGACAACGGGGCAGGGAACACCGGGGAGCTGTTTTTT.

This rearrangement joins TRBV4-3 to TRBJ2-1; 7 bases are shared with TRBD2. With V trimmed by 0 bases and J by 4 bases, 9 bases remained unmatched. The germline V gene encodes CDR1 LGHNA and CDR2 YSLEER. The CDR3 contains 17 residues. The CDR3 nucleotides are TGCGCCAGCAGCCAAGATAATCGCGGGAGAGCATACAATGAGCAGTTCTTC. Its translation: CASSQDNRGRAYNEQFF.

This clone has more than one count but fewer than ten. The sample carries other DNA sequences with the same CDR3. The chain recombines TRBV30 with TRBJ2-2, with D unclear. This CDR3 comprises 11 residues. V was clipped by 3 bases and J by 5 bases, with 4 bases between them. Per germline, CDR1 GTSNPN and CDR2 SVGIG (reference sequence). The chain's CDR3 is CAWRGTGELFF. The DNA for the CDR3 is TGTGCCTGGAGGGGAACCGGGGAGCTGTTTTTT.

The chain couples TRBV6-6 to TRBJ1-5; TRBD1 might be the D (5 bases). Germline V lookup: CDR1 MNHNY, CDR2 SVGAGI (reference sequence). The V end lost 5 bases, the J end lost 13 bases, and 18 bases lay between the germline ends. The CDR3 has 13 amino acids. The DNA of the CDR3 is TGTGCCAGCAGTAGGGGACCCGGACTTACACAGCATTTT. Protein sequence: CASSRGPGLTQHF.

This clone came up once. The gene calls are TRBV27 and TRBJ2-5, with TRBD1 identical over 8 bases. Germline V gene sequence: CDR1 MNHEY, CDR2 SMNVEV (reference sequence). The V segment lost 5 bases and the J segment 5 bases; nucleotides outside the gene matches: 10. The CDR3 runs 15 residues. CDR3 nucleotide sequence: TGTGCCAGCAGTCTTTCACCAGGGGGCAGGGAGACCCAGTACTTC. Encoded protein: CASSLSPGGRETQYF.

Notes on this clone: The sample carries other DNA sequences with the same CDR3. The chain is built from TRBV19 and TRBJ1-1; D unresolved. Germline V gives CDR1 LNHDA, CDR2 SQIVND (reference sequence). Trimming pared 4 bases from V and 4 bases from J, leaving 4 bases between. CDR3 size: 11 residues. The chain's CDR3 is CASSTRTEAFF. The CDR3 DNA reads TGTGCCAGTAGTACACGCACTGAAGCTTTCTTT.

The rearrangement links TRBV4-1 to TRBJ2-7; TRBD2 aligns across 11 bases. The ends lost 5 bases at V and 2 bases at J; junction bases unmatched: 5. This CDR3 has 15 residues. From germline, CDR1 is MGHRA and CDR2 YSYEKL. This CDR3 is CASSYLAGGAYEQYF. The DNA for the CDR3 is TGCGCCAGCAGCTACCTAGCGGGAGGCGCCTACGAGCAGTACTTC.

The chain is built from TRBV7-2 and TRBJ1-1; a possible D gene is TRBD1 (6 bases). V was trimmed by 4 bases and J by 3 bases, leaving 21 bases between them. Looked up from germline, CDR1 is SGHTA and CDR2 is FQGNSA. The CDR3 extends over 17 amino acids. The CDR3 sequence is CASSYRRAGARDTEAFF. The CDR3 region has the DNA TGTGCCAGCAGCTACCGCCGGGCGGGGGCACGGGACACTGAAGCTTTCTTT.

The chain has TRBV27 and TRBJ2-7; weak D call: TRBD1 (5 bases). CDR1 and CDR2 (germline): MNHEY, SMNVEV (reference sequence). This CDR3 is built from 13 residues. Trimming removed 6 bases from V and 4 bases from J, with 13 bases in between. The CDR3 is CASSPEGVYEQYF. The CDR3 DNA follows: TGTGCCAGCAGCCCCGAAGGGGTTTACGAGCAGTACTTC.

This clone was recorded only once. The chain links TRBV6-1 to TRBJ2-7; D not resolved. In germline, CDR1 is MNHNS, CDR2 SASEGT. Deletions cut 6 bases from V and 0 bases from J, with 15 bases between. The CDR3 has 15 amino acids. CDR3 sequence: CASSKTAPSSYEQYF. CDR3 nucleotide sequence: TGTGCCAGCAGCAAGACGGCACCGAGCTCCTACGAGCAGTACTTC.

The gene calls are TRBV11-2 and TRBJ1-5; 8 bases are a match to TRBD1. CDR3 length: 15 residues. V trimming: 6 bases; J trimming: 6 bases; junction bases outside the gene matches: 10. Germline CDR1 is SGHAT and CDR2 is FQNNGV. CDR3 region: CASRPTDRGGQPQHF. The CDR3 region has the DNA TGTGCCAGCAGGCCAACTGACAGGGGAGGTCAGCCCCAGCATTTT.

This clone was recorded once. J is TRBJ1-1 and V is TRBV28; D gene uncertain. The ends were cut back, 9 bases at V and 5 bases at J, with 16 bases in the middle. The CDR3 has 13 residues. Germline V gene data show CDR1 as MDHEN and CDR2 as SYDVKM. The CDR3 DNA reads TGTGCCAGTACAAAAAGAGGTGCGACTGAAGCTTTCTTT. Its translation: CASTKRGATEAFF.

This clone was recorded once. DNA of the CDR3: TGTGCCAGCAGTAAGACCGCGCGTCCTAACGTCCTGACTTTC. This translates into CASSKTARPNVLTF. The V and J genes are TRBV2 and TRBJ2-6; D gene ambiguous. Trimming pared 5 bases from V and 10 bases from J, leaving 15 bases between. The germline gives CDR1 SNHLY, CDR2 FYNNEI. This CDR3 has 14 residues.

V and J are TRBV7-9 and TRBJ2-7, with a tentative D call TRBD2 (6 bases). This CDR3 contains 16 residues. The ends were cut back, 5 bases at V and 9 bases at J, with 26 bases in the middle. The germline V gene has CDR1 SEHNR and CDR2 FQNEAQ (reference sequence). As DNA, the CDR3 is TGTGCCAGCAGCCGACACGACGGGACTGCCCTGTTGGGGCAGTACTTC. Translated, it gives CASSRHDGTALLGQYF. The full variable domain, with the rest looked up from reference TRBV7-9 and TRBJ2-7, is DTGVSQNPRHKITKRGQNVTFRCDPISEHNRLYWYRQTLGQGPEFLTYFQNEAQLEKSRLLSDRFSAERPKGSFSTLEIQRTEQGDSAMYLCASSRHDGTALLGQYFGPGTRLTVT.

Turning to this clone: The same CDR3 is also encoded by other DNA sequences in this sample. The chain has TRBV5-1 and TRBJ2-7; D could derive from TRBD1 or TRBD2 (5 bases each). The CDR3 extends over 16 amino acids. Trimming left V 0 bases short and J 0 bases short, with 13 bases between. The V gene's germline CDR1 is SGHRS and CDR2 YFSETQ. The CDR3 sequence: CASSLAGSPSSYEQYF. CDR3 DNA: TGCGCCAGCAGCTTGGCAGGGAGCCCGAGCTCCTACGAGCAGTACTTC.

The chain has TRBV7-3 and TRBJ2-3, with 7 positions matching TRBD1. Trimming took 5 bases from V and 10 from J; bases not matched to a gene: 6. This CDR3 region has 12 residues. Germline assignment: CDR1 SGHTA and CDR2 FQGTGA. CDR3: CASSPDRVAQYF. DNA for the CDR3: TGTGCCAGCAGCCCCGACAGGGTTGCGCAGTATTTT. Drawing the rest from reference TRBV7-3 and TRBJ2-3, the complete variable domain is GAGVSQTPSNKVTEKGKYVELRCDPISGHTALYWYRQSLGQGPEFLIYFQGTGAADDSGLPNDRFFAVRPEGSVSTLKIQRTERGDSAVYLCASSPDRVAQYFGPGTRLTVL.

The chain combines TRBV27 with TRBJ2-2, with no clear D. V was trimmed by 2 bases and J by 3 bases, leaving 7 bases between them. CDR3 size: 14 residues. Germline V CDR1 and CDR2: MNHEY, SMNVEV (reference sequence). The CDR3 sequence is CASSLETDTGELFF. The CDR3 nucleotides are TGTGCCAGCAGTTTAGAGACGGACACCGGGGAGCTGTTTTTT.